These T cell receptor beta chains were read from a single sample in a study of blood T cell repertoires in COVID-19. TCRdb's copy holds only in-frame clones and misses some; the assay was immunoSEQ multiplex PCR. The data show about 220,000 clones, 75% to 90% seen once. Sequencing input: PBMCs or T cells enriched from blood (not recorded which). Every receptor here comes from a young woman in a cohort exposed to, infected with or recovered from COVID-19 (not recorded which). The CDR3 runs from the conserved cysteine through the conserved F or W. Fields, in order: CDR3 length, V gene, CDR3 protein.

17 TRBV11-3 CASSPPPAGTGSEKLFF
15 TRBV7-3 CASGKGTSGTGELFF
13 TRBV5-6 CASSFGAFLEAFF
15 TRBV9 CASSPFPVPYNEQFF
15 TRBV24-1 CATSDAADSSYEQYF
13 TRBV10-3 CAISESTNQPQHF
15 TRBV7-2 CASSSSGISYNEQFF
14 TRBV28 CASSNVEWSYEQYF
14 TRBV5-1 CASSNRSPGSEAFF
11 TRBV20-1 CSPPREETQYF
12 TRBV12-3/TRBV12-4 CASSRITDTQYF
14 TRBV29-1 CSTSGRSLNTEAFF
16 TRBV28 CASSSLTPTGTGELFF
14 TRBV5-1 CASRTGQTNSPLHF
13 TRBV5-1 CASMEAGTYEQYF
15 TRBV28 CASSLFGTDNYGYTF
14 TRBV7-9 CAVSGGAAKNIQYF
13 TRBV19 CASSATGVSEAFF
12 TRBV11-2 CASSATGPEQYF
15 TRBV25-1 CASSPRRGQGYGYTF
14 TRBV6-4 CASSLEAGTDTQYF
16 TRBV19 CASSSTGRGIGSPLHF
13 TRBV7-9 CASSLSSSGVQHF
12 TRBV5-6 CASSPGGDTQYF
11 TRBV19 CASTGIYGYTF
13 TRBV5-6 CASSLLSGEKLFF
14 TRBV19 CASMLRDNHQPQHF
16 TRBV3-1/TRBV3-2 CASSQVGTRGTGELFF